The sequence of this TCR beta chain was determined in a study of blood T cell repertoires in COVID-19. Turning to the study itself: The study drew acute and convalescent COVID-19 samples from the United States, Italy and Spain. The cDNA or gDNA used as material had been derived from T cells, B-cell-depleted T cells, or PBMCs.

Germline lookup yields CDR1 SEHNR and CDR2 FQNEAQ (reference sequence). The CDR3 runs to 15 residues. Trimming pared 5 bases from V and 3 bases from J, leaving 11 bases between. Original data processing: Reference gene primers were amplified, and this amplification served to estimate nucleated cell counts. Libraries were prepared by immunoSEQ multiplex PCR; TCRdb keeps only in-frame clonotypes and omits some of them. The V and J calls and clone size were taken over from that table, and D and trimming were inferred from the DNA. Altogether roughly 60,000 clones are present, around 93% being singletons, with the ten largest covering 4.6%.

The chain employs TRBV7-9 and TRBJ2-6; no clear D. The material sequenced was peripheral blood. The TCR was taken from a man aged 45-65 years with active COVID-19. CDR3 in amino acids: CASSRKLSGANVLTF. The CDR3 DNA reads as TGTGCCAGCAGCCGTAAACTGAGTGGGGCCAACGTCCTGACTTTC.